The rows below give T cell receptor beta chains drawn from one sample of a study of neurological immune-mediated disorders. TCRdb recomputed calls from the 5' RACE reads with MiXCR, one row per CDR3 protein. The profile shows tens of thousands of distinct CDR3 sequences, roughly 13% of them singletons. The specimen was PBMCs. These receptors were collected from a female donor with HTLV-1-associated myelopathy (HAM/TSP). The CDR3 runs from the conserved cysteine through the conserved F or W. The size field is filled for only some rows; it gives once, few, many or a size class.

abundance | j_gene | v_gene | CDR3aa
many | TRBJ2-1 | TRBV5-1 | CASSSAGGHPEQFF
many | TRBJ1-6 | TRBV28 | CASSFLLVSGNSPLHF
many | TRBJ2-3 | TRBV29-1 | CSVAQGSTDTQYF
many | TRBJ1-5 | TRBV7-9 | CASSLSGPNQPQHF
many | TRBJ1-1 | TRBV20-1 | CSARTPPGNTEAFF
many | TRBJ2-5 | TRBV7-2 | CASSLKPGTLGETQYF
many | TRBJ1-3 | TRBV11-2 | CASSLPPQGNTIYF
many | TRBJ2-5 | TRBV5-1 | CASSTDRQETQYF
many | TRBJ1-2 | TRBV7-3 | CASSFRVLTIGYTF
many | TRBJ2-7 | TRBV20-1 | CSARQTGGVYEQYF
many | TRBJ2-7 | TRBV7-8 | CASSPGVWGYEQYF
many | TRBJ1-5 | TRBV25-1 | CASSGTGGNQPQHF
many | TRBJ2-7 | TRBV7-9 | CASGRGYEQYF
many | TRBJ2-5 | TRBV20-1 | CSSPGGTSGGARETQYF
. | TRBJ1-1 | TRBV10-1 | CASRTGGTEAFF
many | TRBJ2-6 | TRBV5-1 | CASGTGGPSGANVLTF
few | TRBJ1-3 | TRBV9 | CASSVAGEPGNTIYF
many | TRBJ2-7 | TRBV20-1 | CSAEQGRRQYF
many | TRBJ2-2 | TRBV11-2 | CASKGGQGSGELFF
few | TRBJ2-4 | TRBV20-1 | CSAARERNIQYF
many | TRBJ2-1 | TRBV20-1 | CSAIRGQSSYNEQFF
many | TRBJ1-6 | TRBV7-9 | CASTHARQAPSPLHF
many | TRBJ2-3 | TRBV5-1 | CASSNIWGSTDTQYF
many | TRBJ1-1 | TRBV7-9 | CASSSEWANEAFF
many | TRBJ2-3 | TRBV25-1 | CASSAADTQYF